A single sample is the source of the 7 T cell receptor beta chains below, sequenced in a study of blood T cell repertoires in COVID-19. TCRdb's table, derived via immunoSEQ multiplex PCR, lists solely in-frame clones and lacks some. The sample yields around 97,000 clones, 84% seen once. Material for sequencing was peripheral blood. These receptors all stem from a human donor in a cohort sampled during active COVID-19.

The V call is TRBV5-5, the J call TRBJ1-1; D gene uncertain. V gave up 1 base and J gave up 4 bases, with 11 bases separating them. Per the germline V gene, CDR1 is SGHKS and CDR2 is YYEKEE (reference sequence). The CDR3 totals 14 residues. CDR3 amino acids: CASSLRVGSTEAFF. As DNA, the CDR3 is TGTGCCAGCAGCTTGAGGGTGGGGAGCACTGAAGCTTTCTTT.

The chain joins TRBV11-2 to TRBJ2-1; 7 positions agree with TRBD2. This CDR3 has 17 residues. In germline, CDR1 is SGHAT, CDR2 FQNNGV. J lost 5 bases, V lost 1 base, and 11 bases had no gene match. CDR3 region: CASSLGGSSGANNEQFF. The DNA of the CDR3 is TGTGCCAGCAGCTTAGGAGGTTCTAGCGGCGCCAACAATGAGCAGTTCTTC.

The CDR3 loop is CASSFGPGASGANVLTF. The CDR3 DNA reads as TGTGCCAGCAGTTTTGGCCCCGGAGCTTCTGGGGCCAACGTCCTGACTTTC. The chain links TRBV27 to TRBJ2-6, with D uncertain. V lost 3 bases, J lost 1 base, and 13 bases lay in between. CDR1 is MNHEY, CDR2 SMNVEV, per germline (reference sequence). This CDR3 has 17 residues.

V usage is TRBV7-3 and J usage is TRBJ1-4; TRBD1 matches at 8 bases. The germline CDR1 and CDR2 sequences are SGHTA and FQGTGA. With V trimmed by 3 bases and J by 0 bases, 6 bases remained unmatched. The CDR3 totals 17 residues. In nucleotides, the CDR3 is TGTGCCAGCAGCTTCAGGGGGCTCATTACAACTAATGAAAAACTGTTTTTT. Translating it yields CASSFRGLITTNEKLFF.

The chain employs TRBV3-1 (or the pseudogene TRBV3-2) and TRBJ2-2; tentatively, D is TRBD1 (6 bases). The CDR3 is made up of 13 amino acids. Germline loops: CDR1 LGHDT, CDR2 YNNKEL (reference sequence). V was cut by 5 bases and J by 7 bases, with 11 bases left in between. CDR3 protein: CASSLRTDGELFF. The CDR3 DNA follows: TGTGCCAGCAGCTTACGGACAGACGGGGAGCTGTTTTTT.

In its sample, this clone was seen a few times. This chain uses TRBV5-8 with TRBJ2-7; D possibly corresponds to TRBD1 (5 bases). The V gene lost 4 bases and the J gene lost 0 bases, with 8 bases spanning the gap. Germline assignment: CDR1 SGHTS and CDR2 YDEGEE. The CDR3 covers 13 residues. The CDR3 nucleotides are TGTGCCAGCAGCCAAGACAGCTCCTACGAGCAGTACTTC. Amino acids: CASSQDSSYEQYF.

The V gene is TRBV19, the J gene TRBJ1-2; weak D call: TRBD1 (5 bases). Germline V CDR1 and CDR2: LNHDA, SQIVND (reference sequence). The CDR3 contains 14 residues. Trimming removed 3 bases at V and 4 bases at J, with 12 bases between. CDR3 protein: CASSIGGAFYGYTF. The CDR3 coding sequence is TGTGCCAGTAGTATCGGAGGGGCTTTCTATGGCTACACCTTC.